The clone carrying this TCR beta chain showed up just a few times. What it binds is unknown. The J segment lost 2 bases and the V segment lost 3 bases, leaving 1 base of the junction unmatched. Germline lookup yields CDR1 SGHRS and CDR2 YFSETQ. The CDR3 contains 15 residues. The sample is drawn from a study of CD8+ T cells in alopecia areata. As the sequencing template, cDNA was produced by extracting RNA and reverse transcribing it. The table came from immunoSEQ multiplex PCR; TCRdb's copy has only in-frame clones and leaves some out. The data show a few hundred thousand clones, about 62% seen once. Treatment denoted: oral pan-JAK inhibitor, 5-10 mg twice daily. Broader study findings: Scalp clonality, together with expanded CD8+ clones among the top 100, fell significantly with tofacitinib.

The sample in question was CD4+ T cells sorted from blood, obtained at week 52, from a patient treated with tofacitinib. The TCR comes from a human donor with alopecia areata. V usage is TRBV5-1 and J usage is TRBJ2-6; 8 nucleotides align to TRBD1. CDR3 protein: CASSSGGPGANVLTF. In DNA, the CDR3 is TGCGCCAGCAGCTCAGGGGGCCCTGGGGCCAACGTCCTGACTTTC. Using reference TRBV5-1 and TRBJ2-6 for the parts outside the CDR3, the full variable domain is KAGVTQTPRYLIKTRGQQVTLSCSPISGHRSVSWYQQTPGQGLQFLFEYFSETQRNKGNFPGRFSGRQFSNSRSEMNVSTLELGDSALYLCASSSGGPGANVLTFGAGSRLTVL.